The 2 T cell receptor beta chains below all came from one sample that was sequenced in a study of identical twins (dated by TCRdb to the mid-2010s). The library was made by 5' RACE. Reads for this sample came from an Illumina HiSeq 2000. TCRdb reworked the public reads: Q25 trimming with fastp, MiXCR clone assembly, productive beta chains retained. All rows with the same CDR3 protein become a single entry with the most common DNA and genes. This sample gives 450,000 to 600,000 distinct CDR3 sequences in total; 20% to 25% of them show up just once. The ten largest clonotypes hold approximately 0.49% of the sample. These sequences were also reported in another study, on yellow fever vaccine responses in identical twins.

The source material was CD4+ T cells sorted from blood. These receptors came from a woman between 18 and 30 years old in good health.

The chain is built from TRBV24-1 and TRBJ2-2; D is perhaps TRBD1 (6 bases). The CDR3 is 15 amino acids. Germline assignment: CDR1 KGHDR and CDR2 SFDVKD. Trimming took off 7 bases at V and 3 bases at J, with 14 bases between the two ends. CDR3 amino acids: CATSQRDTDTGELFF. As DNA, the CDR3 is TGTGCCACCAGCCAGAGGGACACAGACACCGGGGAGCTGTTTTTT.

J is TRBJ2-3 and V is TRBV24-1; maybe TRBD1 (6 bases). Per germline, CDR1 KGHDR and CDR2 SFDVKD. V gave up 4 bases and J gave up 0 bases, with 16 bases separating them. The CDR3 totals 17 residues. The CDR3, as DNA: TGTGCCACCAGTGACCTCGGGACACCTACTAGCACAGATACGCAGTATTTT. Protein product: CATSDLGTPTSTDTQYF.